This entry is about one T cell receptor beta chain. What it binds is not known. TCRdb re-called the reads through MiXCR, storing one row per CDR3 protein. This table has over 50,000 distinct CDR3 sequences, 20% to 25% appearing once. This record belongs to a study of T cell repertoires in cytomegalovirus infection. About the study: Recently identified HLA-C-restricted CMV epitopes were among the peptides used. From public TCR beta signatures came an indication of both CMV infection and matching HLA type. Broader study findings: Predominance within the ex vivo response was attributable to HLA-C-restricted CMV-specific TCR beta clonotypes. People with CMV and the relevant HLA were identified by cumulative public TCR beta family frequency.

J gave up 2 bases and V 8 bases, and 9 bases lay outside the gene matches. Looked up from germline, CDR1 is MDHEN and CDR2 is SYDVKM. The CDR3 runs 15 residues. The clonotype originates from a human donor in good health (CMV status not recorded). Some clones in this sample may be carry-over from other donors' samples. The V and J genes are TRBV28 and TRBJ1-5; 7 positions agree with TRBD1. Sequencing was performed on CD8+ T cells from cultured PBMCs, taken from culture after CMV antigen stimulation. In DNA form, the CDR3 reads TGTGCCAGCTCCGAGCAGGGGGGAGGCAATCAGCCCCAGCATTTT. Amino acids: CASSEQGGGNQPQHF.